Detailed here is one TCR beta chain. Amplification of TCR alpha and beta CDR3 regions from RNA used iRepertoire nested multiplex PCR. Using its own MiXCR run on the multiplex PCR reads, TCRdb lists one record per CDR3 protein. The sample lists about 380,000 distinct CDR3 sequences, 41% occurring once. V lost 3 bases and J lost 7; bases outside the gene matches: 7. Germline loops: CDR1 MNHEY, CDR2 SMNVEV (reference sequence). CDR3 length: 15 amino acids. This sample was taken from a study of glioma-infiltrating T cells. Sequencing used glioma tissue, nonneoplastic brain tissue, or PBMCs (not recorded which). The rearrangement links TRBV27 to TRBJ2-1, with 9 bases that match TRBD2. The source is a human donor with low-grade glioma or glioblastoma, undergoing nonglioma brain surgery, or in good health (not recorded which). Here the CDR3 reads CASSFGSSGANEQFF. The CDR3 nucleotides are TGTGCCAGCAGTTTTGGTTCTAGCGGGGCTAATGAGCAGTTCTTC.